Presented here are 24 T cell receptor beta chains from one specimen sequenced in a study of PD-1 blockade in classical Hodgkin lymphoma (dated by TCRdb to about 2020). The time point label of this sample denotes: cycle 1 day 1 (C1D1), immediately before nivolumab initiation. All trial patients had relapsed after autologous stem cell transplantation, with cohorts A, B and C differing in prior brentuximab vedotin exposure. The protocol used for the library was the immunoSEQ multiplex PCR assay. The source is immuneACCESS, and TCRdb retained only in-frame sequences with V and J called. Part of the clones is not carried over; for the studies checked, unresolved V genes explain less than half of this, and the remainder is unexplained. Across this sample there are roughly 11,000 clones, with approximately 84% seen only once. The ten largest clonotypes hold approximately 28% of the sample. The sample in question was peripheral blood mononuclear cells (PBMCs), obtained at baseline. These receptors were taken from a human donor with classical Hodgkin lymphoma.

The V gene is TRBV27, the J gene TRBJ1-2; D unclear. There are 17 residues in the CDR3. From germline, CDR1 is MNHEY and CDR2 SMNVEV (reference sequence). V was shortened by 4 bases and J by 2 bases, with 20 bases between the two germline ends. For the CDR3, the DNA is TGTGCCAGCAGTTCCACCCTAACCCGGACGGAGAACTATGGCTACACCTTC. Amino acids: CASSSTLTRTENYGYTF.

This clone was detected a few times. The J gene is TRBJ1-1, the V gene TRBV9; D uncertain. The CDR3 contains 14 residues. CDR1 is SGDLS, CDR2 YYNGEE, per germline. The V gene lost 6 bases and the J gene lost 5 bases, with 17 bases spanning the gap. As DNA, the CDR3 is TGTGCCAGCACCCCTGGGTGGGGTTGGACTGAAGCTTTCTTT. Protein sequence: CASTPGWGWTEAFF.

The chain joins TRBV6-1 to TRBJ1-5; 11 bases match TRBD1. The CDR3 runs 15 residues. Germline lookup yields CDR1 MNHNS and CDR2 SASEGT. The ends lost 6 bases at V and 4 bases at J; junction bases unmatched: 5. The DNA of the CDR3 is TGTGCCAGCAGCTCCGGGACAGGGGGAAATCAGCCCCAGCATTTT. It is translated as CASSSGTGGNQPQHF.

J is TRBJ1-5 and V is TRBV6-1; 10 bases are shared with TRBD1. The germline CDR1 and CDR2 sequences are MNHNS and SASEGT. V was clipped by 2 bases and J by 6 bases; unmatched bases: 4. The CDR3 loop spans 15 amino acids. CDR3 region: CASSEWGQGSQPQHF. CDR3 bases: TGTGCCAGCAGTGAATGGGGACAGGGGAGTCAGCCCCAGCATTTT.

This chain connects TRBV12-5 to TRBJ2-1, with D unclear. V shed 4 bases and J shed 4 bases, with 5 bases lying between them. CDR1 and CDR2 from the germline V gene are LGHNT and FRNRAP. The CDR3 contains 12 residues. CDR3 amino acids: CASGSQYNEQFF. CDR3 nucleotides: TGTGCTAGTGGTTCTCAATACAATGAGCAGTTCTTC.

Turning to this clone: One end of the junction does not line up with germline, which may come from a read error. This chain links TRBV11-1 with TRBJ2-7; unclear D gene. The CDR3 contains 8 residues. Germline CDR1 and CDR2: SGHAT and FQDESV (reference sequence). The CDR3 here is CASSPLHF. The CDR3 DNA reads TGTGCCAGCAGCCCTCTCCACTTC. Combining the CDR3 with reference TRBV11-1 and TRBJ2-7 gives the whole variable domain EAEVAQSPRYKITEKSQAVAFWCDPISGHATLYWYRQILGQGPELLVQFQDESVVDDSQLPKDRFSAERLKGVDSTLKIQPAELGDSAMYLCASSPLHFGPGTRLTVT.

The rearrangement links TRBV5-1 to TRBJ2-3; D may be TRBD2 (6 bases). Between the trimmed V and J ends, which lost 0 bases and 2 bases, there was a span of 13 bases. This CDR3 region has 16 residues. Germline CDR1 reads SGHRS; CDR2 reads YFSETQ. The CDR3 here is CASSLAEAGFTDTQYF. DNA of the CDR3: TGCGCCAGCAGCTTGGCCGAGGCGGGGTTCACAGATACGCAGTATTTT.

The genes are TRBV11-3 and TRBJ2-6, with D perhaps matching TRBD1 (6 bases). The CDR3 covers 16 residues. V lost 3 bases and J 0 bases, leaving 9 bases between the germline ends. Germline-derived CDR1 and CDR2 are SGHNT and YENEEA. In nucleotides, the CDR3 is TGTGCCAGCAGCTTCTCGGACAGCTCTGGGGCCAACGTCCTGACTTTC. As protein: CASSFSDSSGANVLTF.

CDR3 coding DNA: TGTGCCAGCAGCCTACCCGGGACAGCTAACTATGGCTACACCTTC. It is translated as CASSLPGTANYGYTF. V gene TRBV7-9 combines with J gene TRBJ1-2; 7 bases agree with TRBD1. Unmatched junction bases numbered 6, after V lost 5 bases and J lost 0 bases. Germline V gene lookup returns CDR1 SEHNR and CDR2 FQNEAQ (reference sequence). This CDR3 contains 15 residues.

Concerning this clone itself: The same CDR3 arises from other DNA sequences in this sample as well. The chain couples TRBV5-1 to TRBJ1-2; D is possibly TRBD1 (5 bases). Germline-derived CDR1 and CDR2 are SGHRS and YFSETQ. V was clipped by 5 bases and J by 0 bases, with 5 bases between them. CDR3 length equals 12 residues. The CDR3 DNA reads as TGCGCCAGCAGAGGGGCTAACTATGGCTACACCTTC. It codes for CASRGANYGYTF. Supplemented by reference TRBV5-1 and TRBJ1-2, the full variable domain reads KAGVTQTPRYLIKTRGQQVTLSCSPISGHRSVSWYQQTPGQGLQFLFEYFSETQRNKGNFPGRFSGRQFSNSRSEMNVSTLELGDSALYLCASRGANYGYTFGSGTRLTVV.

This clone was found once. The chain couples TRBV9 to TRBJ2-3; tentatively, D is TRBD1 (5 bases). This CDR3 is built from 16 residues. V lost 4 bases and J lost 0, with 15 bases in between. Looked up from germline, CDR1 is SGDLS and CDR2 is YYNGEE. Written as DNA, the CDR3 is TGTGCCAGCAGCCTAGGGGCTCGTGCTAGCACAGATACGCAGTATTTT. This encodes CASSLGARASTDTQYF.

The rearrangement joins TRBV30 to TRBJ2-5; 9 bases line up with TRBD2. With 0 bases clipped from V and 9 bases from J, the junction kept 11 bases outside the gene matches. This CDR3 is 15 amino acids long. From germline, CDR1 is GTSNPN and CDR2 SVGIG (reference sequence). CDR3 coding DNA: TGTGCCTGGAGTGTATACTCTGTGGAGCGGGAGGCCCAGTACTTC. Translated: CAWSVYSVEREAQYF.

This clone was seen a few times. This sample includes further DNA sequences coding for the same CDR3. The genes are TRBV6-6 and TRBJ2-1; no reliable D call. This CDR3 is built from 10 residues. Germline CDR1 is MNHNY and CDR2 is SVGAGI (reference sequence). Between the trimmed V and J ends, which lost 2 bases and 9 bases, there was a span of 2 bases. CDR3 in amino acids: CASSYGEQFF. The CDR3 DNA reads as TGTGCCAGCAGTTACGGTGAGCAGTTCTTC.

The rearrangement joins TRBV14 to TRBJ2-1; TRBD1 aligns across 12 bases. CDR1 is SGHDN and CDR2 is FVKESK in the germline V gene. CDR3 size: 16 residues. V trimming: 4 bases; J trimming: 9 bases; junction bases outside the gene matches: 10. Here the CDR3 reads CASSRPGQGALGEQFF. As DNA, the CDR3 is TGTGCCAGCAGCCGTCCGGGACAGGGGGCGTTGGGTGAGCAGTTCTTC. The whole variable domain, remainder taken from reference TRBV14 and TRBJ2-1, is EAGVTQFPSHSVIEKGQTVTLRCDPISGHDNLYWYRRVMGKEIKFLLHFVKESKQDESGMPNNRFLAERTGGTYSTLKVQPAELEDSGVYFCASSRPGQGALGEQFFGPGTRLTVL.

The chain couples TRBV7-2 to TRBJ2-7; D is perhaps TRBD1 (5 bases). V was cut by 3 bases and J by 0 bases, with 6 bases left in between. This CDR3 is 13 amino acids long. From germline, CDR1 is SGHTA and CDR2 FQGNSA. The CDR3 region is CASSLTASYEQYF. The CDR3 DNA reads TGTGCCAGCAGCTTGACAGCCTCCTACGAGCAGTACTTC.

This clone is labeled medium-sized. The chain employs TRBV6-5 and TRBJ2-7, with 8 nucleotides matching TRBD2. There are 14 residues in the CDR3. From germline, CDR1 is MNHEY and CDR2 SVGAGI. With 4 bases clipped from V and 5 bases from J, the junction kept 7 bases outside the gene matches. This CDR3 is CASSWIGAGDEQYF. The CDR3 DNA follows: TGTGCCAGCAGTTGGATTGGAGCGGGGGACGAGCAGTACTTC.

The chain joins TRBV7-8 to TRBJ2-4, with 12 bases that match TRBD1. The CDR3 is 18 residues long. From germline, CDR1 is SGHVS and CDR2 FQNEAQ. Unmatched junction bases numbered 12, after V lost 5 bases and J lost 4 bases. The CDR3 coding sequence is TGTGCCAGCAGCCAAACGGTTCCGGGACAGGGGGCTAAAAACATTCAGTACTTC. This codes for CASSQTVPGQGAKNIQYF.

The rearrangement links TRBV9 to TRBJ2-1; 9 nucleotides align to TRBD1. V lost 4 bases to trimming and J lost 9 bases; unmatched junction nucleotides: 17. CDR1 is SGDLS, CDR2 YYNGEE, per germline. The CDR3 loop spans 17 amino acids. DNA of the CDR3: TGTGCCAGCAGCCTATCTGTCCCGGGACAGGGCTGGAGTGAGCAGTTCTTC. It yields the protein CASSLSVPGQGWSEQFF.

This chain connects TRBV11-2 to TRBJ1-5; 7 bases fit TRBD1. CDR1 SGHAT and CDR2 FQNNGV come from the germline V gene. The CDR3 sequence is 15 residues long. J was trimmed by 5 bases and V by 1 base; bases with no gene match: 5. CDR3 DNA sequence: TGTGCCAGCAGCTTAGGCCAGGGGGGTTATCAGCCCCAGCATTTT. Translating gives CASSLGQGGYQPQHF. Looking up the rest from reference TRBV11-2 and TRBJ1-5 gives the full variable domain: EAGVAQSPRYKIIEKRQSVAFWCNPISGHATLYWYQQILGQGPKLLIQFQNNGVVDDSQLPKDRFSAERLKGVDSTLKIQPAKLEDSAVYLCASSLGQGGYQPQHFGDGTRLSIL.

V is TRBV10-3 and J is TRBJ1-5; TRBD1 might be the D (5 bases). CDR1 is ENHRY, CDR2 SYGVKD, per germline. Trimming stripped 5 bases from V and 0 bases from J, with 11 bases between. The CDR3 spans 15 residues. The CDR3 loop is CAISKDKYSNQPQHF. CDR3 sequence (DNA): TGTGCCATCAGTAAGGACAAGTATAGCAATCAGCCCCAGCATTTT.

The chain has TRBV2 and TRBJ2-7, with D perhaps matching TRBD1 or TRBD2 (5 bases each). The CDR3 covers 15 residues. The V and J ends lost 5 bases and 3 bases respectively, with 17 bases between them. CDR1 is SNHLY, CDR2 FYNNEI, per germline. The CDR3 region is CASSYRGEAYYEQYF. CDR3 coding DNA: TGTGCCAGCAGTTATAGGGGAGAAGCCTACTACGAGCAGTACTTC.

This chain uses TRBV2 with TRBJ1-5; 9 nucleotides align to TRBD1. The germline V gene has CDR1 SNHLY and CDR2 FYNNEI. The CDR3 has 16 amino acids. J gave up 3 bases and V 6 bases, and 9 bases lay outside the gene matches. The CDR3 DNA is TGTGCCAGCAGAGCGACCGGGACAGGGTTCAATCAGCCCCAGCATTTT. Translation: CASRATGTGFNQPQHF.

The rearrangement uses TRBV5-6 and TRBJ1-1; unclear D gene. The CDR3 consists of 15 residues. Trimming left V 4 bases short and J 8 bases short, with 21 bases between. Germline CDR1 SGHDT, CDR2 YYEEEE. For the CDR3, the DNA is TGTGCCAGCAGCCCCGTGGAGGGCTACAGCTACGAAGCTTTCTTT. Translated, it gives CASSPVEGYSYEAFF.

The V call is TRBV6-1, the J call TRBJ1-6, with D uncertain. The V end was cut by 6 bases, the J end by 7 bases, with 10 bases between. CDR3 length equals 13 residues. CDR1 is MNHNS and CDR2 is SASEGT in the germline V gene. CDR3 coding DNA: TGTGCCAGCAGAGTCGACAAGAATTCACCCCTCCACTTT. Its protein is CASRVDKNSPLHF.